This T cell receptor (beta chain) was retrieved from a study of T-cell memory formation after mild COVID-19 listed by TCRdb under 2021. Study-level background: Most TCR sequence clusters were specific to one of the two donors. Two young, previously healthy adult volunteers made up the cohort, one male and one female. Longitudinal TCRalpha and TCRbeta repertoire sequencing tracked T-cell clones expanding and contracting after mild COVID-19 in a couple of donors. Points the paper makes about the study in general: Whether the second-wave clones peaking on day 37 were SARS-CoV-2 specific was not confirmed. Only a couple of mild cases were covered by the study, and larger cohorts that include severe cases with pre-infection samples were considered necessary. Contracting CD4+ clones turned up mainly in the CM and EM memory subsets, whereas EMRA was where CD8+ clones were enriched. Clones that contracted from day 15 to 85 showed balanced CD4/CD8 phenotypes, whereas a second wave of clones that expanded from day 15 to 37 leaned towards CD4+. Some responding clones were detected in pre-infection memory, which suggested that pre-existing cross-reactive memory T cells had joined the SARS-CoV-2 response.

The reads were generated on an Illumina NovaSeq 6000. Using 5'RACE with constant-segment primers, TCRalpha and TCRbeta cDNA libraries were constructed, with sample barcodes and unique molecular identifiers added in the process. Trizol reagent was used to extract RNA from every sample. Amplification of the libraries took two PCR steps, and the second step added a second sample barcode plus Illumina TruSeq adapters. Libraries were sequenced on an Illumina NovaSeq with 2 x 150 bp paired-end reads. As for the authors' bioinformatics: Demultiplexing of reads and collapsing into UMI-guided consensus sequences were performed with migec v1.2.7. Using mixcr v2.1.11, UMI consensuses were aligned to TRA and TRB V and J templates and then assembled into clonotypes. Clonotypes were classified as expanded or contracted when called significant by both edgeR and NoisET, with noise models trained on biological replicates. For edgeR calls, a false discovery rate-adjusted p below 0.01 and a log2 fold-change threshold of 1 were applied. PCA with hierarchical clustering of max-normalized trajectories of the 1000 most abundant clonotypes was used as exploratory dynamics analysis. The CD4 or CD8 phenotype of responding clones was assigned using the separately sequenced CD4+ and CD8+ repertoires. The public reads were reprocessed in TCRdb via fastp at Q25 and MiXCR, keeping in-frame beta chains. Each record represents a unique CDR3 protein, reported with the most common genes and DNA among its rows. The V and J calls and clone size are TCRdb's, not the authors'. The sample includes around 390,000 distinct CDR3 sequences, with more than 15% observed a single time. Roughly a fifth of the sample is in the top ten clones.

This clonotype turned up a few times. No cognate antigen has been identified for it. Base qualities are not provided; no much larger clone lies one nucleotide away. PBMCs were isolated by Ficoll-Paque density gradient centrifugation. Reading the germline V gene gives CDR1 MGHRA and CDR2 YSYEKL. V is shortened by 1 base, J by 8 bases, and the region joining them spans 21 bases. Its CDR3 holds 17 amino acids, cysteine through phenylalanine. Only CDR3 DNA is held: 51 bases, read in frame from base 1. The receptor was derived from a man younger than 35 who had mild COVID-19 (a few samples of this study predate the infection). The sample titles of this study are shuffled in the database, so cell type and time point are left out; the donor was told from shared clones. The sequenced sample consisted of PBMCs or a T cell subset sorted from them (not recorded which). In this chain, TRBV4-1 is recombined with TRBJ2-1; the D gene is perhaps TRBD2, on 6 matching bases. The bases are TGCGCCAGCAGCCAAGCAGATTCGGGGGTTGGGATCTATGAGCAGTTCTTC. It translates to CASSQADSGVGIYEQFF.